Following are 23 T cell receptor beta chains from one sample sequenced in a study of shared clonotypes between healthy human individuals. Selected positively for CCR7 and CD45RO-negative, naive CD8 cells excluded terminally differentiated effector memory CD45RA+ cells. Measured with immunoSEQ multiplex PCR; TCRdb has only the in-frame clones, and not every one. Found here are hundreds of thousands of clones, 95% of them singletons; the top ten hold around 0.11%. The material sequenced was naive CD8+ T cells sorted from blood. These receptors were obtained from a woman aged 25 to 39 in good health.

Only one count was recorded for this clone. The rearrangement uses TRBV2 and TRBJ1-2, with TRBD1 matching 8 bases. Germline loops: CDR1 SNHLY, CDR2 FYNNEI. The CDR3 covers 17 residues. With V trimmed by 2 bases and J by 6 bases, 14 bases remained unmatched. CDR3 residues: CASSESEGQGRFHGYTF. Written as DNA, the CDR3 is TGTGCCAGCAGTGAATCGGAAGGACAGGGAAGATTTCATGGCTACACCTTC.

The chain couples TRBV7-9 to TRBJ1-1, with D possibly matching TRBD1 (6 bases). Germline lookup yields CDR1 SEHNR and CDR2 FQNEAQ (reference sequence). V was pared by 5 bases and J by 3 bases, with 19 bases between. The CDR3 consists of 16 residues. CDR3 bases: TGTGCCAGCAGCCAAACCGCAGGGGTGTCGGACACTGAAGCTTTCTTT. As protein: CASSQTAGVSDTEAFF.

The chain couples TRBV19 to TRBJ2-1; 8 bases map to TRBD1. CDR3 length: 17 amino acids. CDR1 is LNHDA, CDR2 SQIVND, per germline (reference sequence). Losses at the gene ends were 3 bases for V and 1 base for J; bases not matched to a gene: 8. The CDR3 region has the DNA TGTGCCAGTAGTATCGGCTCAGGGGGCGCGTCCTACAATGAGCAGTTCTTC. Protein: CASSIGSGGASYNEQFF.

The chain has TRBV27 and TRBJ1-2; D gene ambiguous. Germline V gene sequence: CDR1 MNHEY, CDR2 SMNVEV (reference sequence). The germline V and J ends were trimmed by 2 bases and 8 bases, with 15 bases remaining between them. CDR3 length: 14 residues. The CDR3 DNA follows: TGTGCCAGCAGTTTACTCGGACCCTCTGGCGGCTACACCTTC. It is translated as CASSLLGPSGGYTF.

This clone was recorded once. V gene TRBV6-5 combines with J gene TRBJ1-2; unclear D gene. This CDR3 is built from 13 residues. The V gene lost 7 bases and the J gene lost 7 bases, with 16 bases spanning the gap. Per germline, CDR1 MNHEY and CDR2 SVGAGI. The CDR3 nucleotides are TGTGCCAGCACCCAGAGCAAGAAATCTGGCTACACCTTC. Its translation is CASTQSKKSGYTF.

The genes are TRBV7-9 and TRBJ2-5, with D maybe TRBD2 (5 bases). The germline V gene has CDR1 SEHNR and CDR2 FQNEAQ (reference sequence). Trimming cost V 6 bases and J 5 bases, with 19 bases left between them. The CDR3 consists of 15 residues. Here the CDR3 DNA reads TGTGCCAGCAGTCGGCAGGATTGGAGGCAGGAGACCCAGTACTTC. Its protein product is CASSRQDWRQETQYF.

The chain links TRBV28 to TRBJ1-5, with D hard to call. From germline, CDR1 is MDHEN and CDR2 SYDVKM. This CDR3 comprises 15 residues. Trimming removed 3 bases at V and 0 bases at J, with 9 bases between. The CDR3 loop reads CASSFLADSNQPQHF. CDR3 DNA sequence: TGTGCCAGCAGTTTTTTAGCAGATAGCAATCAGCCCCAGCATTTT.

This chain links TRBV27 with TRBJ2-1, with a possible D match to TRBD2 (6 bases). Looked up from germline, CDR1 is MNHEY and CDR2 is SMNVEV (reference sequence). This CDR3 has 15 amino acids. The V and J ends lost 1 base and 5 bases respectively, with 12 bases between them. CDR3 protein: CASSLYSGNDNEQFF. CDR3 DNA: TGTGCCAGCAGTTTATATAGCGGCAATGACAATGAGCAGTTCTTC.

The CDR3 loop is CATRASYNEQFF. The DNA for the CDR3 is TGTGCCACCCGGGCGTCCTACAATGAGCAGTTCTTC. The chain employs TRBV28 and TRBJ2-1, with unresolved D. The length of the CDR3 is 12 residues. The V end was cut by 10 bases, the J end by 1 base, with 8 bases between. Germline values: CDR1 MDHEN, CDR2 SYDVKM.

The chain carries TRBV7-9 and TRBJ2-7; D is possibly TRBD2 (6 bases). Germline V gene lookup returns CDR1 SEHNR and CDR2 FQNEAQ (reference sequence). The CDR3 covers 15 residues. The germline V and J ends were trimmed by 5 bases and 3 bases, with 17 bases remaining between them. CDR3 nucleotides: TGTGCCAGCAGCCCCCCGGAGGGGCCATACTACGAGCAGTACTTC. This sequence encodes CASSPPEGPYYEQYF. Looking up the rest from reference TRBV7-9 and TRBJ2-7 gives the full variable domain: DTGVSQNPRHKITKRGQNVTFRCDPISEHNRLYWYRQTLGQGPEFLTYFQNEAQLEKSRLLSDRFSAERPKGSFSTLEIQRTEQGDSAMYLCASSPPEGPYYEQYFGPGTRLTVT.

The gene calls are TRBV27 and TRBJ1-3; 8 bases line up with TRBD1. The CDR3 has 15 amino acids. From germline, CDR1 is MNHEY and CDR2 SMNVEV (reference sequence). The ends lost 2 bases at V and 3 bases at J; junction bases unmatched: 3. CDR3 in DNA: TGTGCCAGCAGTTTAGCAGGGGGCTTTGGAAACACCATATATTTT. Its protein is CASSLAGGFGNTIYF.

The chain uses TRBV6-6 and TRBJ2-4; D ambiguous. This CDR3 region has 13 residues. Germline V gene data show CDR1 as MNHNY and CDR2 as SVGAGI (reference sequence). V was shortened by 2 bases and J by 8 bases, with 10 bases between the two germline ends. CDR3 nucleotide sequence: TGTGCCAGCAGTTACACCGCAAGGGACATTCAGTACTTC. This gives the protein CASSYTARDIQYF.

V is TRBV4-1 and J is TRBJ2-1; 7 bases align to TRBD1. The CDR3 totals 18 residues. Germline V gene data show CDR1 as MGHRA and CDR2 as YSYEKL. V dropped 5 bases and J dropped 3; count of bases not matched to a gene: 16. CDR3: CASSERGGESESYNEQFF. The CDR3 region has the DNA TGCGCCAGCAGCGAAAGAGGGGGCGAGTCTGAGAGCTACAATGAGCAGTTCTTC.

V usage is TRBV27 and J usage is TRBJ1-1, with 7 bases that match TRBD1. The V gene's germline CDR1 is MNHEY and CDR2 SMNVEV (reference sequence). CDR3 size: 12 residues. The J segment lost 6 bases and the V segment lost 6 bases, leaving 4 bases of the junction unmatched. CDR3 coding DNA: TGTGCCAGCAGCAGGGGGACGGCTGAAGCTTTCTTT. Translated, it gives CASSRGTAEAFF.

The chain combines TRBV20-1 with TRBJ2-3; TRBD2 matches at 8 bases. Germline V gene sequence: CDR1 DFQATT, CDR2 SNEGSKA (reference sequence). The CDR3 runs 11 residues. Losses at the gene ends were 2 bases for V and 8 bases for J; bases not matched to a gene: 0. Here the CDR3 DNA reads TGCAGTGCTAGAACTAGCGGTACGCAGTATTTT. This sequence encodes CSARTSGTQYF.

The chain recombines TRBV30 with TRBJ2-5; D is undetermined. The V and J ends lost 1 base and 5 bases respectively, with 14 bases between them. Germline values: CDR1 GTSNPN, CDR2 SVGIG (reference sequence). The CDR3 covers 14 residues. This CDR3 reads CAWSGLEPGETQYF. In DNA, the CDR3 is TGTGCCTGGAGTGGATTAGAACCCGGGGAGACCCAGTACTTC. Using reference TRBV30 and TRBJ2-5 for the parts outside the CDR3, the full variable domain is SQTIHQWPATLVQPVGSPLSLECTVEGTSNPNLYWYRQAAGRGLQLLFYSVGIGQISSEVPQNLSASRPQDRQFILSSKKLLLSDSGFYLCAWSGLEPGETQYFGPGTRLLVL.

This chain uses TRBV27 with TRBJ2-7; 8 nucleotides agree with TRBD2. Germline V CDR1 and CDR2: MNHEY, SMNVEV (reference sequence). The CDR3 runs to 15 residues. The V segment lost 7 bases and the J segment 0 bases; nucleotides outside the gene matches: 8. The CDR3 nucleotides are TGTGCCAGCAATCCGGGACTAGGGAGCTCCTACGAGCAGTACTTC. This sequence encodes CASNPGLGSSYEQYF.

V and J are TRBV5-4 and TRBJ1-2, with D unclear. The V gene lost 1 base and the J gene lost 8 bases, with 15 bases spanning the gap. This CDR3 has 14 amino acids. Germline CDR1 and CDR2: SGHNT and YYREEE (reference sequence). The CDR3, as DNA: TGTGCCAGCAGCTTGCACGGCGGATCATCGGGCTACACCTTC. Translation: CASSLHGGSSGYTF. The whole variable domain, remainder taken from reference TRBV5-4 and TRBJ1-2, is ETGVTQSPTHLIKTRGQQVTLRCSSQSGHNTVSWYQQALGQGPQFIFQYYREEENGRGNFPPRFSGLQFPNYSSELNVNALELDDSALYLCASSLHGGSSGYTFGSGTRLTVV.

In this sample, this clone turned up a few times. V gene TRBV2 combines with J gene TRBJ2-2; 7 nucleotides agree with TRBD2. The CDR3 contains 15 residues. Trimming removed 5 bases from V and 5 bases from J; junction bases left unmatched: 8. From germline, CDR1 is SNHLY and CDR2 FYNNEI. CDR3 protein: CASSLPRESTGELFF. DNA of the CDR3: TGTGCCAGCAGTCTCCCGCGGGAGAGTACCGGGGAGCTGTTTTTT.

CDR3 sequence reads: CASSPPLTGETQYF. CDR3 sequence (DNA): TGTGCCAGCAGCCCGCCACTAACCGGGGAGACCCAGTACTTC. The chain employs TRBV7-8 and TRBJ2-5; D gene ambiguous. The CDR3 has 14 residues. Per germline, CDR1 SGHVS and CDR2 FQNEAQ. Trimming stripped 5 bases from V and 5 bases from J, with 15 bases between.

J is TRBJ2-3 and V is TRBV7-9; TRBD1 agrees at 7 bases. The CDR3 runs to 16 residues. After removal of 5 bases from V and 2 bases from J, the junction contained 10 bases not matched to a gene. Per germline, CDR1 SEHNR and CDR2 FQNEAQ (reference sequence). The CDR3 is CASSARDSSTTDTQYF. CDR3 nucleotides: TGTGCCAGCAGCGCGAGGGACAGCTCCACCACAGATACGCAGTATTTT.

The rearrangement uses TRBV7-8 and TRBJ2-1; 11 bases fit TRBD2. Germline V CDR1 and CDR2: SGHVS, FQNEAQ. CDR3 size: 17 residues. With V trimmed by 0 bases and J by 8 bases, 9 bases remained unmatched. The CDR3 DNA sequence: TGTGCCAGCAGCTTAGCTATGGCTAGCGGGAGGAGGGATGAGCAGTTCTTC. Its protein product is CASSLAMASGRRDEQFF.

The chain employs TRBV27 and TRBJ2-4; D possibly corresponds to TRBD1 (5 bases). Trimming took 6 bases from V and 3 from J, leaving 9 bases between them. The CDR3 spans 13 residues. CDR1 is MNHEY, CDR2 SMNVEV, per germline (reference sequence). The CDR3 reads CASSRADKNIQYF. DNA of the CDR3: TGTGCCAGCAGCAGGGCGGACAAAAACATTCAGTACTTC.